The text below deals with one T cell receptor beta chain. Its antigen is currently unknown. The record originates from a study of identifying expanded T cells in peripheral blood. General study findings and limits: Two-week clone count variance significantly increased as total template count grew. Differentially abundant clones: approximately 1.3 between replicates, 15 to 17 at approximately 14 days, less than 25 at four.

The repertoire was sequenced with immunoSEQ multiplex PCR; TCRdb's copy has only in-frame clones and lacks some. The sample includes roughly 81,000 clones, roughly 89% of them seen just once. The sequence was obtained from a person aged 18 to 69 in good health. Sequenced input: blood.

The CDR3 spells CASSQRSSQVDEQFF. CDR3 bases: TGCGCCAGCAGCCAAAGGAGTAGTCAGGTGGATGAGCAGTTCTTC. V usage is TRBV4-3 and J usage is TRBJ2-1; D unresolved. From germline, CDR1 is LGHNA and CDR2 YSLEER. V lost 2 bases to trimming and J lost 8 bases, with 16 bases between them. This CDR3 has 15 amino acids.